The sequence of this TCR beta chain was determined in a study of blood T cell repertoires in COVID-19 (dated by TCRdb to 2018 to 2021). About the study as a whole: Samples covering the acute and convalescent phases of COVID-19 were provided by collaborators in the United States, Italy and Spain. The prospective study material was composed of cDNA or gDNA derived from T cells, B-cell-depleted T cells, or PBMCs. Deeply sampled blood TCRbeta repertoires from subjects exposed to, actively infected with, or recovered from COVID-19 were included in the dataset. The repertoires were released in a freely available public database intended as a resource for research on the immune response to SARS-CoV-2. Samples came from the ongoing ImmuneRACE study (first 160 participants) plus 1,254 subjects from 6 global collaborators. Sample metadata almost always included a de-identified subject ID, COVID-19 status, age in years and sex. Where HLA class I and class II types were available, the types were taken from metadata supplied by the sample provider, not from assay-based typing.

Participants in the prospective study were aged about 18 to 90 years, lived in approximately 26 United States geographic areas, and enrolled through a virtual design. In the prospective study, participants were assigned to cohorts based on the clinical history participants reported in a screening survey and a study questionnaire. Each participant in the prospective study had whole blood, serum and a nasopharyngeal or oropharyngeal swab collected by mobile phlebotomists. Participants in the prospective study had the option to provide additional blood draws and questionnaires over an approximately 2-month period. Before DNA extraction, blood samples from the prospective study were shipped at room temperature or frozen. The immunoSEQ Assay, a bias-controlled multiplex PCR, was used to amplify TCRbeta CDR3 regions from genomic DNA. The original methods were these. The number of nucleated cells in each sample was estimated from the amplification of reference gene primers within the assay. Sequence reads were collapsed and filtered to measure the absolute abundance of every unique TCRbeta CDR3 rearrangement. For each sample, productive Simpson clonality was calculated by taking the square root of Simpson's diversity index across productive rearrangements. TCRdb stores this immuneACCESS table with in-frame sequences only. Part of the clones is absent; in the studies checked, under half of the shortfall reflects unresolved V genes, and no reason is known for the rest. V, J and clone size are those of that table, while D and trimming were read from the DNA. The sample table records a few hundred thousand clones; approximately 86% of these occur just once. The top ten clonotypes cover roughly 15% of the sample.

As encoded in the germline V gene, CDR1 is SGHTA while CDR2 is FQGNSA. The germline V and J ends show losses of 5 bases and 0 bases respectively, and no gene match explains 8 bases of the junction. CDR3 length: 17 amino acids, cysteine to phenylalanine. Just the 51-base CDR3 DNA is kept, in frame starting at base 1. Results and caveats for the whole study, not just this receptor: Clinical and demographic metadata were provided uncurated, with the amount varying by source and participant.

In the case of this clone: There is no known antigen for this receptor. The sample holds no much larger clone one base away, and base qualities are not on file.

The receptor chain draws on TRBV7-2 and TRBJ2-2; a stretch of 8 junction bases matches TRBD2. The sequence derives from a woman aged 45-65 years with acute COVID-19. Sample: PBMCs or T cells enriched from blood (not recorded which). DNA sequence: TGTGCCAGCAGCGCACTACTAGCGGAAGCGAACACCGGGGAGCTGTTTTTT. Its coded protein is CASSALLAEANTGELFF.